The 16 T cell receptor beta chains in this list originate from one sample, sequenced in a study of OX40 agonist ivuxolimab in advanced cancers. TCRdb's table, derived via immunoSEQ multiplex PCR, lists solely in-frame clones and lacks some. The repertoire holds tens of thousands of clones, with more than 80% as singletons. The specimen comprised CD4+ or CD8+ T cells sorted from blood, sampled in a trial of the OX40 agonist ivuxolimab. These receptors were collected from an adult with an advanced solid tumor such as melanoma, head and neck, liver or kidney cancer.

The genes are TRBV7-9 and TRBJ1-1, with 9 positions matching TRBD1. This CDR3 has 15 amino acids. V shed 4 bases and J 7 bases; nucleotides not matched to a gene: 10. Germline-derived CDR1 and CDR2 are SEHNR and FQNEAQ (reference sequence). Here the CDR3 DNA reads TGTGCCAGCAGCTCACCGCCACAGGGGGCCCGTGAAGCTTTCTTT. The encoded protein is CASSSPPQGAREAFF.

The rearrangement links TRBV2 to TRBJ2-1; TRBD2 might be the D (6 bases). CDR3 size: 13 residues. Germline lookup yields CDR1 SNHLY and CDR2 FYNNEI. The ends were cut back, 8 bases at V and 4 bases at J, with 12 bases in the middle. DNA of the CDR3: TGTGCCAGCCAGGCGCTAGCGTACAATGAGCAGTTCTTC. It is translated as CASQALAYNEQFF.

This clone turned up a few times. V and J are TRBV7-8 and TRBJ2-1; a weak D match, TRBD2 (6 bases). V lost 3 bases and J 6 bases, leaving 12 bases between the germline ends. Germline V gives CDR1 SGHVS, CDR2 FQNEAQ. CDR3 size: 14 residues. The CDR3 region has the DNA TGTGCCAGCAGCTTCGGGGGTGAGGGCAATGAGCAGTTCTTC. Translation gives CASSFGGEGNEQFF.

In nucleotides, the CDR3 is TGTGCCAGCAGCTTAGGGCTAGCGGGTTACAATGAGCAGTTCTTC. Its translation is CASSLGLAGYNEQFF. The rearrangement joins TRBV11-1 to TRBJ2-1, with 8 bases that match TRBD2. CDR3 length: 15 amino acids. Trimming at V came to 1 base and at J to 4 bases, leaving 3 bases not matched to a gene. CDR1 is SGHAT and CDR2 is FQDESV in the germline V gene (reference sequence).

This clone was recorded only once. The gene calls are TRBV21-1 and TRBJ2-7. TRBV21-1 is deemed a pseudogene. The CDR3 consists of 15 residues. CDR3 amino acids: CASSNGGTHSYEQYV. The DNA for the CDR3 is TGTGCCAGCAGCAATGGGGGGACACACTCCTACGAGCAGTACGTC.

This clone is a singleton in its sample. The CDR3 coding sequence is TGTGCCAGTAGTATAATCCTAGCGGGGAGGGATGAGCAGTTCTTC. This encodes CASSIILAGRDEQFF. The chain has TRBV19 and TRBJ2-1; TRBD2 matches at 9 bases. Germline trimming cut 2 bases from V and 8 bases from J; bases unmatched to any gene: 7. Germline loops: CDR1 LNHDA, CDR2 SQIVND (reference sequence). The CDR3 runs 15 residues.

V is TRBV27 and J is TRBJ1-4; tentatively, D is TRBD1 (6 bases). The V end lost 2 bases, the J end lost 7 bases, and 17 bases lay between the germline ends. The germline CDR1 and CDR2 sequences are MNHEY and SMNVEV (reference sequence). The CDR3 totals 16 residues. As DNA, the CDR3 is TGTGCCAGCAGTTTAAATATAGGGGGGCTCAGTGAAAAACTGTTTTTT. Amino acid sequence: CASSLNIGGLSEKLFF.

The V and J genes are TRBV5-1 and TRBJ1-2; 9 positions agree with TRBD1. Losses at the gene ends were 4 bases for V and 8 bases for J; bases not matched to a gene: 12. CDR3 length: 15 residues. Germline V gene lookup returns CDR1 SGHRS and CDR2 YFSETQ. The CDR3 sequence: CASSLLTGGSGGYTF. The CDR3 nucleotides are TGCGCCAGCAGCCTCTTGACAGGGGGTAGCGGAGGCTACACCTTC. Combining the CDR3 with reference TRBV5-1 and TRBJ1-2 gives the whole variable domain KAGVTQTPRYLIKTRGQQVTLSCSPISGHRSVSWYQQTPGQGLQFLFEYFSETQRNKGNFPGRFSGRQFSNSRSEMNVSTLELGDSALYLCASSLLTGGSGGYTFGSGTRLTVV.

This clone was seen a single time. The gene calls are TRBV14 and TRBJ2-2; D is ambiguous. The CDR3 has 13 residues. The V end lost 4 bases, the J end lost 4 bases, and 7 bases lay between the germline ends. Per germline, CDR1 SGHDN and CDR2 FVKESK. CDR3 nucleotide sequence: TGTGCCAGCAGCCGGCGGAGCACCGGGGAGCTGTTTTTT. Translating gives CASSRRSTGELFF.

The table lists this clone with a count of one. The chain couples TRBV19 to TRBJ2-5; tentative D call: TRBD2 (6 bases). This CDR3 is 14 amino acids long. Germline-derived CDR1 and CDR2 are LNHDA and SQIVND (reference sequence). V was clipped by 9 bases and J by 5 bases, with 19 bases between them. The CDR3: CARPSGAREETQYF. DNA of the CDR3: TGTGCCAGACCTTCTGGGGCCCGGGAGGAGACCCAGTACTTC.

The rearrangement uses TRBV29-1 and TRBJ2-7, with TRBD1 matching 9 bases. The J segment lost 3 bases and the V segment lost 7 bases, leaving 7 bases of the junction unmatched. This CDR3 is built from 13 residues. Germline V CDR1 and CDR2: SQVTM, ANQGSEA. The CDR3 here is CSALTGQGYEQYF. As DNA, the CDR3 is TGCAGCGCGCTAACGGGACAGGGCTACGAGCAGTACTTC.

The genes are TRBV21-1 and TRBJ2-7; the table's D gene call, TRBD2, was not cross checked with the DNA. TRBV21-1 has pseudogene status. The CDR3 totals 19 residues. In DNA form, the CDR3 reads TGTGCCAGCAGCAAAGCGCCCACTACAACCTATAATAGCTCCTACGAGCAGTACGTC. Protein sequence: CASSKAPTTTYNSSYEQYV.

The chain is built from TRBV18 and TRBJ2-3; perhaps TRBD1 as D (6 bases). In germline, CDR1 is KGHSH, CDR2 LQKENI. CDR3 length: 16 amino acids. Trimming stripped 0 bases from V and 5 bases from J, with 15 bases between. The CDR3 loop reads CASSPPSLGARDTQYF. The CDR3 bases are TGTGCCAGCTCACCACCCAGTCTGGGGGCAAGAGATACGCAGTATTTT. The complete variable domain, with remaining parts taken from reference TRBV18 and TRBJ2-3, reads NAGVMQNPRHLVRRRGQEARLRCSPMKGHSHVYWYRQLPEEGLKFMVYLQKENIIDESGMPKERFSAEFPKEGPSILRIQQVVRGDSAAYFCASSPPSLGARDTQYFGPGTRLTVL.

The J gene is TRBJ1-1, the V gene TRBV5-1; 7 bases are shared with TRBD1. V lost 3 bases, J lost 5 bases, and 7 bases stayed unmatched. This CDR3 comprises 14 residues. CDR1 and CDR2 from the germline V gene are SGHRS and YFSETQ. CDR3 protein: CASSYTGEVTEAFF. Here the CDR3 DNA reads TGCGCCAGCAGCTACACAGGGGAAGTAACTGAAGCTTTCTTT. Full variable domain (missing parts from reference TRBV5-1 and TRBJ1-1): KAGVTQTPRYLIKTRGQQVTLSCSPISGHRSVSWYQQTPGQGLQFLFEYFSETQRNKGNFPGRFSGRQFSNSRSEMNVSTLELGDSALYLCASSYTGEVTEAFFGQGTRLTVV.

The gene calls are TRBV11-3 and TRBJ2-2; 9 nucleotides align to TRBD2. The germline V gene encodes CDR1 SGHNT and CDR2 YENEEA. The CDR3 loop spans 14 amino acids. J gave up 1 base and V 7 bases, and 1 base lay outside the gene matches. This CDR3 is CASKAGGNTGELFF. CDR3 sequence (DNA): TGTGCCAGCAAAGCGGGAGGGAACACCGGGGAGCTGTTTTTT.

Written as DNA, the CDR3 is TGTGCCAGCAGCTTTTTAACTAGCGGGACTGAGCAGTTCTTC. This codes for CASSFLTSGTEQFF. This chain connects TRBV7-7 to TRBJ2-1, with TRBD2 identical over 10 bases. Trimming at V came to 3 bases and at J to 9 bases, leaving 5 bases not matched to a gene. The length of the CDR3 is 14 residues. The germline V gene has CDR1 SSHAT and CDR2 FNYEAQ (reference sequence).